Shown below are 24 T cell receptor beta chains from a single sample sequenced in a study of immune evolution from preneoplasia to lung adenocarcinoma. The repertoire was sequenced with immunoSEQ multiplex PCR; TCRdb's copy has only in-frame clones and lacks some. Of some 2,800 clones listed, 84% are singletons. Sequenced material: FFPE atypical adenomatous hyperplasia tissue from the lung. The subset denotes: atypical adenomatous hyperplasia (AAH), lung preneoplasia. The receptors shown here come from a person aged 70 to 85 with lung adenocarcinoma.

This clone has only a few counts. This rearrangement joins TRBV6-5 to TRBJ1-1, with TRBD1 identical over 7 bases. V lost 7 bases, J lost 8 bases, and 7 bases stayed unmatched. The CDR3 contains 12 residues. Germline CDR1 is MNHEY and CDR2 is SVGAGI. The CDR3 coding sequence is TGTGCCAGCAACCCACACAGGGGAGAAGCTTTCTTT. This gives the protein CASNPHRGEAFF.

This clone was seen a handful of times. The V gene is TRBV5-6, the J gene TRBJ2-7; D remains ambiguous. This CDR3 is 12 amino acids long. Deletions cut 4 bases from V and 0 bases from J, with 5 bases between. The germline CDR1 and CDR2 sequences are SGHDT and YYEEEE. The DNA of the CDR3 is TGTGCCAGCAGCCAATACTCCTACGAGCAGTACTTC. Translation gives CASSQYSYEQYF. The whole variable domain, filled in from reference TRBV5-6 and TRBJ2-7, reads DAGVTQSPTHLIKTRGQQVTLRCSPKSGHDTVSWYQQALGQGPQFIFQYYEEEERQRGNFPDRFSGHQFPNYSSELNVNALLLGDSALYLCASSQYSYEQYFGPGTRLTVT.

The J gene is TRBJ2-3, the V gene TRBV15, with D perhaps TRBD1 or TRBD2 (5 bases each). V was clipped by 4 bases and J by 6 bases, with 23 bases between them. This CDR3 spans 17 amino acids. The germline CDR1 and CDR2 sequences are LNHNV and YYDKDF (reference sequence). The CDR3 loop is CATSTWKRGVRVDTQYF. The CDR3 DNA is TGTGCCACCAGCACATGGAAGAGAGGGGTCCGAGTGGATACGCAGTATTTT.

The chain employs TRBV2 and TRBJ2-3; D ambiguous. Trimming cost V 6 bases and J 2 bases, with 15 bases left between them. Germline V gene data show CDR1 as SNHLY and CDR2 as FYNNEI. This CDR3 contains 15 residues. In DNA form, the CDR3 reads TGTGCCAGCAGGACCGGGCTAGTCGCCACAGATACGCAGTATTTT. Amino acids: CASRTGLVATDTQYF.

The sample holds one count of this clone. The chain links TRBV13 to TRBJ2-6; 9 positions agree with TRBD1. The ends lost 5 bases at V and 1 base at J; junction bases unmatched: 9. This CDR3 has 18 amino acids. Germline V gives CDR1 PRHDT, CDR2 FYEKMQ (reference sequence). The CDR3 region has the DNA TGTGCCAGCAGCCCCCCAGACAGGGGGATATCTGGGGCCAACGTCCTGACTTTC. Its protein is CASSPPDRGISGANVLTF.

CDR3 protein: CASSSDRGMDNQPQHF. CDR3 nucleotide sequence: TGTGCCAGCAGTTCTGACAGGGGGATGGACAATCAGCCCCAGCATTTT. V gene TRBV28 combines with J gene TRBJ1-5; 9 nucleotides match TRBD1. V lost 4 bases and J lost 3; bases outside the gene matches: 7. CDR1 and CDR2 (germline): MDHEN, SYDVKM. This CDR3 spans 16 amino acids.

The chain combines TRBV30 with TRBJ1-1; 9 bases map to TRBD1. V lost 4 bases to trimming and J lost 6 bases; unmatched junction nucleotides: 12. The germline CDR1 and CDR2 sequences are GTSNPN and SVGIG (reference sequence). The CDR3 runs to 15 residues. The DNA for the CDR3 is TGTGCCTGGAAACAGGGGGCGCTGATTTTCGCTGAAGCTTTCTTT. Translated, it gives CAWKQGALIFAEAFF.

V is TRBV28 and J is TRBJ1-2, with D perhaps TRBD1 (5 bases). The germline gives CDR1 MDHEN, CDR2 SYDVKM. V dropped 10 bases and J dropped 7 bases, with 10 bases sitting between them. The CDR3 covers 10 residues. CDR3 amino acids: CATQTAGYTF. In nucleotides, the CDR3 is TGTGCCACCCAGACAGCTGGCTACACCTTC.

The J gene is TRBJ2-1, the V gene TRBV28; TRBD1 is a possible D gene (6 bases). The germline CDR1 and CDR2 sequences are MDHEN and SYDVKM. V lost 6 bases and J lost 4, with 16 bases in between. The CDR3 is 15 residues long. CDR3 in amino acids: CASSILQGGYNEQFF. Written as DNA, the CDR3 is TGTGCCAGCAGCATCTTACAGGGCGGGTACAATGAGCAGTTCTTC.

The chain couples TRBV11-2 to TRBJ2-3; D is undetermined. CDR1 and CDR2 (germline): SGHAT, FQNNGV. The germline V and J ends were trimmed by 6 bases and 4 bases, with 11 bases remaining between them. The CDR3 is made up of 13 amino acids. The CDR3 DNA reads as TGTGCCAGCAGTTTTACCCGGCCAGATACGCAGTATTTT. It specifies CASSFTRPDTQYF.

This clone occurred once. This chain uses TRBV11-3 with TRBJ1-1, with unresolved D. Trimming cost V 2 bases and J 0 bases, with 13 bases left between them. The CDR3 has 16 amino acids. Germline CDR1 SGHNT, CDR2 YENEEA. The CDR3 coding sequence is TGTGCCAGCAGCTTACCGGGTCAGAACATGAACACTGAAGCTTTCTTT. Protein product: CASSLPGQNMNTEAFF.

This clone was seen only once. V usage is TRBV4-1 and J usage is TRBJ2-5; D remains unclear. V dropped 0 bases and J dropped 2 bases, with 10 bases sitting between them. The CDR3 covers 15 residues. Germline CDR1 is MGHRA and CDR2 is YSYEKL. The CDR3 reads CASSQDKTLQETQYF. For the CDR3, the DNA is TGCGCCAGCAGCCAAGATAAGACACTACAAGAGACCCAGTACTTC.

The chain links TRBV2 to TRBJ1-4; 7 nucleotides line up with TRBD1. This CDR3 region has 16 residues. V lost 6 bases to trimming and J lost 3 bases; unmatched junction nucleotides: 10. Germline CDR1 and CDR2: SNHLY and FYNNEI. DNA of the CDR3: TGTGCCAGCAGCTACGATGACAGGGTGGCTAATGAAAAACTGTTTTTT. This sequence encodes CASSYDDRVANEKLFF.

CDR3 loop: CASSRDGAKNIQYF. The CDR3 nucleotides are TGTGCCAGCAGCCGTGACGGAGCCAAAAACATTCAGTACTTC. This chain connects TRBV5-4 to TRBJ2-4; D gene ambiguous. V was trimmed by 4 bases and J by 0 bases, leaving 8 bases between them. The CDR3 is 14 amino acids. Germline V gene lookup returns CDR1 SGHNT and CDR2 YYREEE (reference sequence).

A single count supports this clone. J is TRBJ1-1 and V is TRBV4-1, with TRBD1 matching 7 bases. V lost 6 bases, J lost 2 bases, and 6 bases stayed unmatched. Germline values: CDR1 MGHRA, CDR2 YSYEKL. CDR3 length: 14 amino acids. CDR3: CASRLQGYNTEAFF. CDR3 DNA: TGCGCCAGCAGACTACAGGGGTATAACACTGAAGCTTTCTTT.

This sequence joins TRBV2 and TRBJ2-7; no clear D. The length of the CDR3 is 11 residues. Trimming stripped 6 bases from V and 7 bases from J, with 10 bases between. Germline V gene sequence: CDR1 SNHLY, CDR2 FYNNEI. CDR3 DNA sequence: TGTGCCAGCAGGAGTGGGGAAGAGCAGTACTTC. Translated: CASRSGEEQYF. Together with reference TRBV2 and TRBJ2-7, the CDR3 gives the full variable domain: EPEVTQTPSHQVTQMGQEVILRCVPISNHLYFYWYRQILGQKVEFLVSFYNNEISEKSEIFDDQFSVERPDGSNFTLKIRSTKLEDSAMYFCASRSGEEQYFGPGTRLTVT.

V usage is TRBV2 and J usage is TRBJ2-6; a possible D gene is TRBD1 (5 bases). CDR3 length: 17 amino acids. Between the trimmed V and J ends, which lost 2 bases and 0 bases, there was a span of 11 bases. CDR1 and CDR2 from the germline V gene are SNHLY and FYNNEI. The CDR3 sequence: CASSETRDSSGANVLTF. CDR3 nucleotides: TGTGCCAGCAGTGAAACAAGAGACAGCTCTGGGGCCAACGTCCTGACTTTC.

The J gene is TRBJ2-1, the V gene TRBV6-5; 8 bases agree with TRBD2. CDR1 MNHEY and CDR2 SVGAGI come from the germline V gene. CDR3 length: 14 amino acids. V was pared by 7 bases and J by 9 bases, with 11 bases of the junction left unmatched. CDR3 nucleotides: TGTGCCAGCACACCCCAAGCGGGAGTAACTGAGCAGTTCTTC. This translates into CASTPQAGVTEQFF.

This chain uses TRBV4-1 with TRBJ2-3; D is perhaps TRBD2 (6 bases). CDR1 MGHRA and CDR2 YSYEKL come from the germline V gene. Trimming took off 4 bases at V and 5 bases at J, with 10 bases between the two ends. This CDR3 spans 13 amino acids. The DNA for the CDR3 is TGCGCCAGCAGCCTGCCGGGGGAAGATACGCAGTATTTT. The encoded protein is CASSLPGEDTQYF.

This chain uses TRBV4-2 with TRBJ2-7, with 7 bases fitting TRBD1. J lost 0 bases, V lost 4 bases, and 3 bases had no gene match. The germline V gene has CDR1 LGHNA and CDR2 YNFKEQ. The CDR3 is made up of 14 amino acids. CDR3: CASSLGQDSYEQYF. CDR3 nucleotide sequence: TGTGCCAGCAGCCTTGGACAGGACTCCTACGAGCAGTACTTC.

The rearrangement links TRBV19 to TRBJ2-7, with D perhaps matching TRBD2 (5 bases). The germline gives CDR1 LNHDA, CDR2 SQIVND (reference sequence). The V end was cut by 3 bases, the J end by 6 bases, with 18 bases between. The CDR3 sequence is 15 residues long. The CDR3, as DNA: TGTGCCAGTAGTATCGTTGCGGGCTTTGAAGTCGAGCAGTACTTC. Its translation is CASSIVAGFEVEQYF.

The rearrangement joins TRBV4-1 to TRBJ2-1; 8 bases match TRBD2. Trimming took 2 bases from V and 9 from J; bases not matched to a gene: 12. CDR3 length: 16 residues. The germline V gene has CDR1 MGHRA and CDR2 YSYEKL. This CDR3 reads CASSQSGTSRSIEQFF. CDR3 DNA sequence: TGCGCCAGCAGCCAATCCGGGACTAGTAGGAGTATTGAGCAGTTCTTC.

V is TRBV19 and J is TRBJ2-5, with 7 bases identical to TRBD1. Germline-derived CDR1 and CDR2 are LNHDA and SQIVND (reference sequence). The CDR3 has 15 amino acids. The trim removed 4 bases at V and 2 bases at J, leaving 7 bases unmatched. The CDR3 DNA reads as TGTGCCAGTAGTAGTCGGACAGGCATACAAGAGACCCAGTACTTC. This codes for CASSSRTGIQETQYF.

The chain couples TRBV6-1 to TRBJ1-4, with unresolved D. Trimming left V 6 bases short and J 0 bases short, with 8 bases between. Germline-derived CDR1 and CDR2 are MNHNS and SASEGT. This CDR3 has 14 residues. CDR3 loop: CASRESATNEKLFF. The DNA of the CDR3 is TGTGCCAGCAGGGAATCAGCAACTAATGAAAAACTGTTTTTT.